The sequence of this T cell receptor (beta chain) was determined in a study of CD8 T cells in ankylosing spondylitis. Germline values: CDR1 SGHRS, CDR2 YFSETQ. Trimming pared 0 bases from V and 6 bases from J, leaving 10 bases between. This CDR3 has 14 residues. Quantitative barcoded 5'-RACE was used to prepare TCR beta libraries. One entry per CDR3 protein, called by TCRdb with MiXCR from the 5' RACE reads. The repertoire includes 700,000 to 1,000,000 distinct CDR3 sequences, about an eighth of them detected once, and 0.45% to 0.6% sits in the top ten. With regard to this clonotype: The antigen is not known.

Study results and limitations: In ankylosing spondylitis patients, matched synovial fluid reportedly showed significant enrichment of disease-linked clones. A motif of fewer than ten highly homologous TCR beta variants was seen as apparently characteristic of ankylosing spondylitis blood. Disease-linked clones, CD8+, were relatively rare in peripheral blood. Previous work reported some of these motif variants in the synovial fluid and blood of reactive arthritis.

V and J are TRBV5-1 and TRBJ2-1, with D unresolved. The specimen sequenced was blood, either unsorted or a sorted T cell fraction (not recorded which). This clonotype was sampled from a male donor with ankylosing spondylitis. The chain's CDR3 is CASSLVSSRNEQFF. CDR3 coding DNA: TGCGCCAGCAGCTTGGTTTCGTCCCGCAATGAGCAGTTCTTC. The full variable domain, rest sourced from reference TRBV5-1 and TRBJ2-1, is KAGVTQTPRYLIKTRGQQVTLSCSPISGHRSVSWYQQTPGQGLQFLFEYFSETQRNKGNFPGRFSGRQFSNSRSEMNVSTLELGDSALYLCASSLVSSRNEQFFGPGTRLTVL.